This T cell receptor (beta chain) derives from a study of T cells in Graves' hyperthyroidism and ophthalmopathy (dated by TCRdb to the late 2010s). In the study overall: Peripheral blood samples were taken at initial diagnosis, before any treatment was given. TCR V-J signatures able to tell the groups apart were searched for in a discovery cohort of around 95 patients, of whom more than 40 had Graves' ophthalmopathy and about 60 had stable Graves' hyperthyroidism. Whether ophthalmopathy could be predicted prospectively was tested in an independent validation cohort made up of 18 to 20 hyperthyroidism patients plus 17 patients who later progressed to ophthalmopathy. For training and testing, the approximately 97 patients in the discovery cohort were randomly divided in a 7:3 ratio. The study also compared thyroid tissue and blood T-cell repertoires from several Graves' hyperthyroidism patients. After sampling, hyperthyroidism patients received methimazole starting at 30 mg daily, and ophthalmopathy patients received high-dose intravenous methylprednisolone. The paper reports TCR Vbeta CDR3 sequencing of about 140 peripheral blood samples: fewer than 50 ophthalmopathy, under 85 hyperthyroidism and approximately 17 progressor patients.

With respect to this clonotype: The antigen it binds to is not known. No clone much larger than this one lies a single base away; base qualities are absent.

A patient counted as having stable Graves' hyperthyroidism if no progression to ophthalmopathy occurred over 18 months of follow-up. Hyperthyroidism patients were newly diagnosed, with disease duration under 2 months, and aged 18 to 65 years. Exclusion was applied to patients with uncontrolled infections, other autoimmune diseases, pregnancy or lactation. Clinical symptoms, serum thyroxine and TRAb, thyroid ultrasound, and orbital computed tomography formed the basis for the diagnoses. PBMCs were separated from roughly 10 ml of fresh peripheral blood using Ficoll-Paque density gradient centrifugation. Total RNA was extracted with Trizol reagent, and quality was checked on an Agilent 2100 Bioanalyzer. Results and caveats for the whole study, not just this receptor: Ophthalmopathy was separated from stable hyperthyroidism by a 13 V-J signature model, with roughly 88% sensitivity and just over 81% specificity obtained in cross-validation and 80%/75% obtained in testing. Most expanded thyroid clonotypes (frequency above 0.001) were also found in blood, which suggests that blood repertoires may mirror thyroid immune responses. Sample size was not statistically predetermined, and blinding of investigators to group allocation was not performed. In validation, the model predicted progression to ophthalmopathy with approximately 71% sensitivity and 72% to 85% specificity, a median of 6.5 months before onset.

The TCR beta CDR3 regions were amplified from RNA transcripts. For the first round of RT-PCR on the TCR CDR3, the HTBI primer set was used together with the Qiagen OneStep RT-PCR kit. Libraries were constructed in a second round of multiplex PCR, after which size selection and purification were carried out. Paired-end sequencing of the libraries was performed with 100 bp reads on an Illumina HiSeq2000. As for how the authors treated the data: SOAPnuke was used to process the raw data, with reads discarded if the reads contained adapters or uncalled bases, had a mean Phred below 15, or lacked an exact constant-primer or identifier match. COPE v1.2.5 was used to merge high-quality paired reads, and clonotypes were defined as unique nucleotide sequences. MiTCR v1.1 was used to align clonotypes to the IMGT TRBV, TRBD and TRBJ reference segments. Analysis was restricted to V-J combinations with a frequency above 0.0001, which covered 98% to 99.2% of repertoires. A TCS score was defined as the ratio of F50 (clonal expansion) to E x V (chaos), with BLOSUM62-based TCRdist applied between CDR3 peptides within each V-J. Welch's t-statistics and random forest reduced 500 to 550 V-J features to some 14, which were used in a naive Bayes classifier (R e1071). TCRdb reprocessed the public reads (quality trimming at Q25 with fastp, clone calling with MiXCR) and kept in-frame beta chains. Here each entry gathers all rows of one CDR3 protein and keeps the most common genes and DNA. The V and J calls and clone size are TCRdb's, not the authors'. A total of some 460,000 distinct CDR3 sequences appear in this sample, 15% to 19% of them only once. The biggest ten clones account for approximately 14% of the sample.

Sequenced sample: blood. The origin of this receptor is a woman under 30 with Graves' hyperthyroidism.

The CDR3 region: CASKSTVPRASTGELFF. The DNA reads TGTGCCAGCAAATCGACGGTCCCAAGGGCGAGCACCGGGGAGCTGTTTTTT. The V gene is TRBV6-2 or TRBV6-3 and the J gene is TRBJ2-2, with the D gene not confidently named. CDR1 and CDR2 were assigned from the germline V gene as MNHEY and SVGEGT. V is reduced by 7 bases and J by 4 bases, leaving a spacing of 22 bases between them. The cysteine opens and the phenylalanine closes a CDR3 of 17 amino acids. The read is trimmed to its CDR3 DNA, 51 bases read in frame from base 1.